Below, 9 T cell receptor beta chains from the same sample are listed, as sequenced in a study of graft-versus-host responses after intestinal transplantation. These receptors' antigens are unknown. The repertoire was sequenced with immunoSEQ multiplex PCR; TCRdb's copy has only in-frame clones and lacks some. The data hold 89,000 or so clones, with 82% observed a single time. The sample consisted of unstimulated CD4+ T cells sorted from spleen or lymph node cells, taken before intestinal transplant. The receptors here all came from a human donor who received an intestinal transplant.

The genes are TRBV5-1 and TRBJ2-1; 16 nucleotides line up with TRBD2. Trimming removed 2 bases from V and 8 bases from J; junction bases left unmatched: 1. In germline, CDR1 is SGHRS, CDR2 YFSETQ. This CDR3 comprises 15 residues. The CDR3 coding sequence is TGCGCCAGCAGCTTTGGGACTAGCGGGAGGGATGAGCAGTTCTTC. Protein: CASSFGTSGRDEQFF.

The chain links TRBV10-3 to TRBJ2-1, with TRBD2 as a possible D gene (5 bases). V was clipped by 0 bases and J by 4 bases, with 13 bases between them. Germline loops: CDR1 ENHRY, CDR2 SYGVKD. The CDR3 runs 16 residues. The CDR3 nucleotides read TGTGCCATCAGTGAGTCTGTACTAGTCCTTTACAATGAGCAGTTCTTC. Its protein product is CAISESVLVLYNEQFF.

The rearrangement links TRBV5-1 to TRBJ2-1, with 13 bases aligning to TRBD2. From germline, CDR1 is SGHRS and CDR2 YFSETQ. This CDR3 contains 15 residues. The J segment lost 7 bases and the V segment lost 4 bases, leaving 5 bases of the junction unmatched. As DNA, the CDR3 is TGCGCCAGCAGCGGGGGACTAGCGGGGCTGAATGAGCAGTTCTTC. Translation: CASSGGLAGLNEQFF. Full variable domain (missing parts from reference TRBV5-1 and TRBJ2-1): KAGVTQTPRYLIKTRGQQVTLSCSPISGHRSVSWYQQTPGQGLQFLFEYFSETQRNKGNFPGRFSGRQFSNSRSEMNVSTLELGDSALYLCASSGGLAGLNEQFFGPGTRLTVL.

This chain connects TRBV6-4 to TRBJ1-6; the D gene is possibly TRBD1 (5 bases). This CDR3 is 13 amino acids long. With 6 bases removed from V and 9 bases from J, the gap between germline ends came to 12 bases. Germline values: CDR1 MRHNA, CDR2 SNTAGT. CDR3 loop: CASRQDKSSPLHF. In DNA, the CDR3 is TGTGCCAGCAGACAGGACAAATCTTCACCCCTCCACTTT.

The V and J genes are TRBV11-2 and TRBJ2-3, with TRBD1 matching 7 bases. The CDR3 is made up of 16 amino acids. Germline CDR1 is SGHAT and CDR2 is FQNNGV. J lost 5 bases, V lost 0 bases, and 8 bases had no gene match. The CDR3 here is CASSLDRGQLIDTQYF. The CDR3 nucleotides are TGTGCCAGCAGCTTAGATCGGGGACAGTTAATAGATACGCAGTATTTT.

The chain has TRBV6-1 and TRBJ1-2; unclear D gene. The CDR3 is 13 residues long. Germline lookup yields CDR1 MNHNS and CDR2 SASEGT. V was shortened by 6 bases and J by 0 bases, with 8 bases between the two germline ends. The CDR3 region has the DNA TGTGCCAGCAGCTCTACAGCTAACTATGGCTACACCTTC. Its protein product is CASSSTANYGYTF.

The J gene is TRBJ2-3, the V gene TRBV25-1, with D maybe TRBD1 (5 bases). CDR1 is MGHDK and CDR2 is SYGVNS in the germline V gene. V shed 5 bases and J shed 0 bases, with 12 bases lying between them. The CDR3 length is 15 residues. The CDR3 nucleotides are TGTGCCAGCAGTAAGGGGCAGACTAGCACAGATACGCAGTATTTT. This translates into CASSKGQTSTDTQYF.

In this sample, this clone turned up once. This sequence joins TRBV6-6 and TRBJ2-1; 13 nucleotides agree with TRBD2. Per germline, CDR1 MNHNY and CDR2 SVGAGI (reference sequence). CDR3 length equals 15 residues. Losses at the gene ends were 9 bases for V and 9 bases for J; bases not matched to a gene: 11. The CDR3 bases are TGTGCCAGTGTATTGACTAGCGGGAGGATACCTGAGCAGTTCTTC. It translates to CASVLTSGRIPEQFF.

The rearrangement links TRBV18 to TRBJ2-7, with D hard to call. V was cut by 2 bases and J by 0 bases, with 8 bases left in between. The CDR3 runs to 14 residues. CDR1 KGHSH and CDR2 LQKENI come from the germline V gene. CDR3 loop: CASSPGSDSYEQYF. CDR3 in DNA: TGTGCCAGCTCACCAGGCTCAGACTCCTACGAGCAGTACTTC.